This T cell receptor (beta chain) was found in a study of T cells in Graves' hyperthyroidism and ophthalmopathy. Amplification of TCR beta CDR3 regions used RNA as the template. HTBI primers drove first-round RT-PCR of the TCR CDR3. MiXCR, run by TCRdb on the multiplex PCR reads, gives a single entry per CDR3 protein. The sample shows 400,000 to 550,000 distinct CDR3 sequences, approximately 25% of them seen only once. This CDR3 has 16 amino acids. The germline gives CDR1 LNHDA, CDR2 SQIVND (reference sequence). Trimming cost V 3 bases and J 3 bases, with 15 bases left between them. The chain couples TRBV19 to TRBJ1-5; D is perhaps TRBD1 (5 bases). The receptor was isolated from a woman aged 25-40 years with Graves' ophthalmopathy. The sample consisted of blood. The CDR3 bases are TGTGCCAGTAGTATTGCGACAGCCGAAATCAATCAGCCCCAGCATTTT. Residues: CASSIATAEINQPQHF. The variable domain in full, completed from reference TRBV19 and TRBJ1-5, reads DGGITQSPKYLFRKEGQNVTLSCEQNLNHDAMYWYRQDPGQGLRLIYYSQIVNDFQKGDIAEGYSVSREKKESFPLTVTSAQKNPTAFYLCASSIATAEINQPQHFGDGTRLSIL.